A selection of T cell receptor beta chains follows, all from one sample in a study of technical replicates of blood from a handful of donors. Data came from immunoSEQ multiplex PCR; TCRdb stores just in-frame clones and leaves some out. The sample holds some 14,000 clones; over 80% are singletons and the top ten take approximately 13%. Sequenced material: PBMCs. The receptors shown here come from a human donor in good health. Both conserved end residues are part of each CDR3. D genes are given only for firm matches. Clone size is stated in some rows and not others, as once, few, many or a class when expanded.

-	TRBJ2-5	-	TRBV9	CASSVDASRETQYF	TGTGCCAGCAGCGTAGATGCTAGCAGAGAGACCCAGTACTTC
-	TRBJ2-5	once	TRBV5-6	CASSRVGGETQYF	TGTGCCAGCAGCCGGGTTGGGGGGGAGACCCAGTACTTC
TRBD1	TRBJ2-5	-	TRBV18	CASSPPGQTIPRTQYF	TGTGCCAGCTCACCACCGGGACAGACAATCCCGAGGACCCAGTACTTC
TRBD2	TRBJ2-7	-	TRBV6-1	CASITQGLAGAAPNF	TGTGCCAGCATTACTCAGGGACTAGCGGGAGCCGCGCCCAACTTC
-	TRBJ2-1	-	TRBV7-2	CASSLSASSYNEQFF	TGTGCCAGCAGCCTTAGCGCTAGCTCCTACAATGAGCAGTTCTTC
-	TRBJ1-5	-	TRBV28	CASSFYSVDNQPQHF	TGTGCCAGCAGTTTTTACTCTGTTGACAATCAGCCCCAGCATTTT
-	TRBJ2-1	-	TRBV28	CASSLSISNEQFF	TGTGCCAGCAGTTTATCGATTAGTAATGAGCAGTTCTTC
-	TRBJ2-7	-	TRBV15	CATSRDRGPYEQYF	TGTGCCACCAGCAGAGATCGAGGTCCCTACGAGCAGTACTTC
TRBD2	TRBJ2-1	few	TRBV7-9	CASSFIAGVVDEQFF	TGTGCCAGCAGCTTTATAGCGGGAGTCGTAGATGAGCAGTTCTTC
TRBD2	TRBJ2-1	once	TRBV13	CASSQPLGLALPIEQFF	TGTGCCAGCAGCCAGCCTCTCGGACTAGCCCTACCAATTGAGCAGTTCTTC
-	TRBJ1-4	-	TRBV7-2	CASRGQTGGEKLFF	TGTGCCAGCAGAGGACAGACAGGTGGCGAAAAACTGTTTTTT
TRBD1	TRBJ2-7	-	TRBV15	CATSREDRTGYEQYF	TGTGCCACCAGCAGGGAGGACAGGACAGGGTACGAGCAGTACTTC
TRBD2	TRBJ2-3	-	TRBV9	CASSVSGSDLTDTQYF	TGTGCCAGCAGCGTCAGCGGGAGCGATCTCACAGATACGCAGTATTTT
TRBD2	TRBJ2-1	-	TRBV5-1	CASSLRLAGSEQFF	TGCGCCAGCAGCTTGCGACTAGCGGGGTCTGAGCAGTTCTTC
TRBD1	TRBJ2-7	-	TRBV30	CAWSPTARDSTSYEQYF	TGTGCCTGGAGTCCAACCGCCCGGGACAGCACCTCCTACGAGCAGTACTTC
TRBD1	TRBJ2-7	-	TRBV2	CASSRQGDIYEQYF	TGTGCCAGCAGTCGACAGGGGGATATCTACGAGCAGTACTTC
TRBD1	TRBJ1-1	few	TRBV30	CAWSTGGVTEAFF	TGTGCCTGGAGTACAGGGGGCGTTACTGAAGCTTTCTTT
-	TRBJ2-3	-	TRBV12-5	CASGPDSDTQYF	TGTGCTAGTGGTCCGGACTCAGATACGCAGTATTTT
-	TRBJ2-7	-	TRBV25-1	CASSFSRRSDEQYF	TGTGCCAGCAGTTTCTCGCGCAGGTCAGACGAGCAGTACTTC
-	TRBJ2-3	-	TRBV27	CASSLQDWRDTQYF	TGTGCCAGCAGTTTACAGGACTGGAGAGATACGCAGTATTTT
TRBD2	TRBJ2-7	once	TRBV6-1	CASSERLADVYEQYF	TGTGCCAGCAGTGAAAGACTAGCGGACGTCTACGAGCAGTACTTC
TRBD2	TRBJ2-1	-	TRBV27	CASSFPNLAGVGNEQFF	TGTGCCAGCAGTTTCCCGAACCTAGCGGGAGTAGGCAATGAGCAGTTCTTC
-	TRBJ2-7	-	TRBV5-8	CASSFQGPYEQYF	TGTGCCAGCAGCTTTCAGGGGCCCTACGAGCAGTACTTC
-	TRBJ1-3	-	TRBV6-5	CASSYSQGSGNTIYF	TGTGCCAGCAGTTACTCGCAGGGGTCAGGAAACACCATATATTTT
-	TRBJ2-7	-	TRBV9	CASSVSGDVSYEQYF	TGTGCCAGCAGCGTATCAGGGGATGTTTCCTACGAGCAGTACTTC
-	TRBJ2-2	few	TRBV27	CASSFTAAGELFF	TGTGCCAGCAGTTTCACAGCGGCCGGGGAGCTGTTTTTT
TRBD2	TRBJ2-7	few	TRBV27	CASSPLAGGSEQYF	TGTGCCAGCAGTCCGCTAGCGGGAGGGTCCGAGCAGTACTTC
-	TRBJ2-1	-	TRBV15	CATSRPESSGSYNEQFF	TGTGCCACCAGCAGACCGGAGAGTAGCGGCTCCTACAATGAGCAGTTCTTC
-	TRBJ2-2	-	TRBV19	CASRAPNTGELFF	TGTGCCAGTAGGGCCCCGAACACCGGGGAGCTGTTTTTT
-	TRBJ1-5	-	TRBV30	CAWRGHGPQHF	TGTGCCTGGAGGGGCCACGGGCCCCAGCATTTT
TRBD1	TRBJ1-3	-	TRBV7-6	CASSLVDRASGNTIYF	TGTGCCAGCAGCTTAGTTGACAGGGCCTCTGGAAACACCATATATTTT
TRBD1	TRBJ2-7	once	TRBV27	CASSRLSLQGPQGEQYF	TGTGCCAGCAGCCGTCTATCCCTACAGGGGCCGCAGGGCGAGCAGTACTTC
-	TRBJ1-5	-	TRBV5-8	CASSQAGIYSNQPQHF	TGTGCCAGCAGCCAGGCGGGAATTTATAGCAATCAGCCCCAGCATTTT
TRBD2	TRBJ2-1	-	TRBV5-1	CASSVGSGTRYEQFF	TGCGCCAGCAGCGTGGGGTCCGGGACTAGGTATGAGCAGTTCTTC
TRBD1	TRBJ2-7	-	TRBV6-5	CASSIRDRGYEQYF	TGTGCCAGCAGTATCCGGGACAGGGGCTACGAGCAGTACTTC
-	TRBJ1-1	few	TRBV15	CATRGQPNTEAFF	TGTGCCACTCGCGGACAGCCCAACACTGAAGCTTTCTTT
-	TRBJ2-1	-	TRBV5-1	CASSYELEQFF	TGCGCCAGTTCATACGAACTTGAGCAGTTCTTC
TRBD2	TRBJ2-3	-	TRBV14	CASSQGLGLAGTDTQYF	TGTGCCAGCAGCCAAGGGCTTGGACTAGCGGGAACAGATACGCAGTATTTT
TRBD1	TRBJ1-1	-	TRBV10-2	CASSDLWTGGTEAFF	TGCGCCAGCAGTGACCTATGGACAGGGGGGACTGAAGCTTTCTTT
-	TRBJ2-3	-	TRBV6-6	CASSYRRDTQYF	TGTGCCAGCAGTTACCGCAGGGATACGCAGTATTTT
TRBD2	TRBJ2-1	-	TRBV5-1	CASSLTSGSYNEQFF	TGCGCCAGCAGTTTGACTAGCGGTAGCTACAATGAGCAGTTCTTC
TRBD2	TRBJ2-1	-	TRBV28	CASSLPGGGRGEQFF	TGTGCCAGCAGCCTCCCGGGGGGCGGGAGGGGTGAGCAGTTCTTC